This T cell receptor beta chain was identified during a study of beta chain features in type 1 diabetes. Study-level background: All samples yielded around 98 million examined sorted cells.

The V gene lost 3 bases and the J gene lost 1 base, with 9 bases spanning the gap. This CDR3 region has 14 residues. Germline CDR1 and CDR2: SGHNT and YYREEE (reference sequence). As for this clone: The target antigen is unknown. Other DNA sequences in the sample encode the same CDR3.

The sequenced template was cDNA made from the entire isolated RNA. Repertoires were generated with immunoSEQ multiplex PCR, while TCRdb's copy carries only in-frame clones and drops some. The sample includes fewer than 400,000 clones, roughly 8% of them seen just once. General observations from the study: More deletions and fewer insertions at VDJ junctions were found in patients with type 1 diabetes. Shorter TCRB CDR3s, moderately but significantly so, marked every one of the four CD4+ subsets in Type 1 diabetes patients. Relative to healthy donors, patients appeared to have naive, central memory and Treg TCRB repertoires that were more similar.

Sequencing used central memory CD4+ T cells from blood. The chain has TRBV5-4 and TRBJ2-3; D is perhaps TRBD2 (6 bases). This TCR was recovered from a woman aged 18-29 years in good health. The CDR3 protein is CASSSGLGTDTQYF. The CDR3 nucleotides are TGTGCCAGCAGCTCGGGACTCGGCACAGATACGCAGTATTTT.